These 4 T cell receptor beta chains share one sample of origin, sequenced in a study of CD8+ T cells in alopecia areata. As the sequencing template, cDNA was produced by extracting RNA and reverse transcribing it. The table came from immunoSEQ multiplex PCR; TCRdb's copy has only in-frame clones and leaves some out. The sample holds under 150,000 clones, over 55% seen once. Treatment in this sample: oral pan-JAK inhibitor, 5-10 mg twice daily. Sequencing was performed on CD4+ T cells sorted from blood, taken at week 4, from a patient treated with tofacitinib. The receptors shown here come from a human donor with alopecia areata.

The genes are TRBV5-4 and TRBJ2-5; D is perhaps TRBD2 (5 bases). Germline V gene sequence: CDR1 SGHNT, CDR2 YYREEE (reference sequence). Trimming removed 0 bases at V and 5 bases at J, with 8 bases between. This CDR3 comprises 13 residues. The CDR3 DNA reads TGTGCCAGCAGCTTGGATAGCGCGGAGACCCAGTACTTC. Its protein is CASSLDSAETQYF.

The chain is built from TRBV4-1 and TRBJ1-2, with 7 bases matching TRBD1. V trimming: 3 bases; J trimming: 7 bases; junction bases outside the gene matches: 5. CDR3 size: 13 residues. CDR1 is MGHRA, CDR2 YSYEKL, per germline. The CDR3 sequence is CASSHDRVGGYTF. In DNA form, the CDR3 reads TGCGCCAGCAGCCATGACAGGGTGGGTGGCTACACCTTC.

The rearrangement uses TRBV7-2 and TRBJ2-5; no reliable D call. The V gene's germline CDR1 is SGHTA and CDR2 FQGNSA. This CDR3 region has 15 residues. Trimming removed 3 bases at V and 1 base at J, with 12 bases between. The CDR3 nucleotides read TGTGCCAGCAGCTTCGGACGGATCCTCCAAGAGACCCAGTACTTC. As protein: CASSFGRILQETQYF.

A few counts support this clone. The rearrangement uses TRBV6-5 and TRBJ1-1, with a tentative D call TRBD1 (6 bases). Trimming removed 0 bases from V and 5 bases from J, with 13 bases in between. The CDR3 has 15 amino acids. The germline CDR1 and CDR2 sequences are MNHEY and SVGAGI. CDR3 nucleotides: TGTGCCAGCAGTTACTCCACGTCGGGGGCAACTGAAGCTTTCTTT. It encodes CASSYSTSGATEAFF.